The table lists the clone carrying this TCR beta chain with a few counts. The target antigen is unknown. The CDR3 totals 14 residues. V gave up 6 bases and J gave up 5 bases; unmatched junction bases: 11. CDR1 DFQATT and CDR2 SNEGSKA come from the germline V gene (reference sequence). This entry is derived from a study of CD8 T cells in ankylosing spondylitis. Overall study findings and caveats: Typical of ankylosing spondylitis blood, it appeared, was a TCR beta motif of under 10 highly homologous variants. Those disease-linked clones were CD8+; they were also relatively rare in peripheral blood. In ankylosing spondylitis patients, matched synovial fluid reportedly showed significant enrichment of disease-linked clones.

TCRdb itself ran the 5' RACE reads through MiXCR, one entry per CDR3 protein. Here the sample spans about 840,000 distinct CDR3 sequences, 12% being singletons. The sample taken for sequencing was blood, either unsorted or a sorted T cell fraction (not recorded which). The rearrangement joins TRBV20-1 to TRBJ1-2; 8 nucleotides line up with TRBD1. The source of this sequence is a male donor with ankylosing spondylitis. DNA for the CDR3: TGCAGTGCCCTCTATACAGGGGGTCAATATGGCTACACCTTC. This encodes CSALYTGGQYGYTF.